This T cell receptor (beta chain) is drawn from a study of cytomegalovirus exposure and HLA in healthy donors. General observations from the study: Sequencing artifact likely explains a cluster of highly shared sequence variants.

This PCR relied on a set of 60 Vbeta primers and 13 Jbeta primers. Only in-frame clones appear in the TCRdb table, and some are missing; sequencing was by immunoSEQ multiplex PCR. This sample has some 150,000 clones; more than 75% occur once, and the top ten carry more than 9.5%. The CDR3 length is 13 residues. After removal of 5 bases from V and 8 bases from J, the junction contained 5 bases not matched to a gene. Germline CDR1 and CDR2: LGHNT and FRNRAP. This clone has only one observation. Antigen specificity is unknown. J is TRBJ2-1 and V is TRBV12-5; 8 positions agree with TRBD2. This TCR was sampled from a man aged 18 to 35 in good health and CMV-seropositive. Sequencing input: PBMCs. As DNA, the CDR3 is TGTGCTAGTGGTACGGGAGGGGCCCATGAGCAGTTCTTC. Amino acid sequence: CASGTGGAHEQFF.